The T cell receptor (beta chain) under discussion was sequenced for a study of response to subunit inactivated influenza vaccine. TCRdb called the RT-PCR reads again in MiXCR, with one record for every CDR3 protein. The sample has fewer than 750,000 distinct CDR3 sequences, 12% to 15% seen once; the top ten hold roughly 10%. The CDR3 contains 11 residues. Trimming stripped 5 bases from V and 9 bases from J, with 8 bases between. Germline assignment: CDR1 MNHEY and CDR2 SVGAGI. General study points: With each seasonal influenza vaccination, the authors suggested, few new T cells are recruited.

Comments on this clonotype: What it recognizes is unknown.

The clonotype comes from a man in his fifties or sixties who received an inactivated influenza vaccine. The sample in question was PBMCs from blood, obtained 11 to 12 days after vaccination. The genes are TRBV6-5 and TRBJ2-1; D possibly uses TRBD1 or TRBD2 (5 bases each). The CDR3 DNA reads TGTGCCAGCAGTACCGGGACTGAGCAGTTCTTC. Its translation is CASSTGTEQFF.